This TCR beta chain was identified in a study of blood T cells in healthy people across ages. General study results and limits: TCR beta diversity correlated strongly with naive T cell percentage.

Remarks on this clonotype: Its antigen is currently unknown.

Healthy Caucasian individuals from Russia aged about 6 to 95 served as donors. Total RNA, at least 5.5 micrograms per sample, came from PBMCs. Using a J-beta primer mix together with a sample-barcoded 5' primer, a second PCR was run for roughly 6 to 11 cycles. MiXCR, run by TCRdb on the 5' RACE reads, gives a single entry per CDR3 protein. This sample has hundreds of thousands of distinct CDR3 sequences, with about 34% found just once. With 5 bases removed from V and 13 bases from J, the gap between germline ends came to 10 bases. Germline CDR1 reads SGHDT; CDR2 reads YYEEEE. The CDR3 loop spans 11 amino acids.

The source is a woman older than 75 in good health. Material for sequencing was blood. This chain links TRBV5-6 with TRBJ1-6; no clear D gene. In DNA form, the CDR3 reads TGTGCCAGCAGTCGAGGGTGGCCCCTCCACTTT. Translation gives CASSRGWPLHF.